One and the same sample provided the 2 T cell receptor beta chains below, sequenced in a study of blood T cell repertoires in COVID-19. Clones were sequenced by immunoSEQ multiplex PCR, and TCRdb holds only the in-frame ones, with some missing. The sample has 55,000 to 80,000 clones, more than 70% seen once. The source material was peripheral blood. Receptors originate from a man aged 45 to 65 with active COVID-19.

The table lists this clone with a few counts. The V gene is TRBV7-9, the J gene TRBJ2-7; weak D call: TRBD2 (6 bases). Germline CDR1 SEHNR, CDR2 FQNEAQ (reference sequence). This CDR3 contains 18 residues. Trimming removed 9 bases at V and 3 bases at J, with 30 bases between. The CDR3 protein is CARFAGKGYSYPIYEQYF. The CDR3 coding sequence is TGTGCCAGATTCGCGGGAAAGGGGTATAGTTATCCAATCTACGAGCAGTACTTC.

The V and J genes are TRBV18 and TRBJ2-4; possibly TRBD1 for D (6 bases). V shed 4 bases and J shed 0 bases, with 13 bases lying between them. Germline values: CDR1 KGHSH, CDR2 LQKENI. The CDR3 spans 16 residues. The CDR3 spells CASSLSTGLAKNIQYF. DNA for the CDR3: TGTGCCAGCTCACTCTCGACAGGACTAGCCAAAAACATTCAGTACTTC.